One and the same sample provided the 15 T cell receptor beta chains below, sequenced in a study of beta chain features in type 1 diabetes. General study points: Type 1 diabetes patients had moderately but significantly shorter TCRB CDR3s in all four CD4+ subsets.

cDNA synthesis used the whole RNA isolate, giving expressed TCRB sequences. Assay: immunoSEQ multiplex PCR; the TCRdb copy retains only in-frame clones and omits some. The sample holds some 200,000 clones, 16% seen once. No cognate antigen is known for these TCRs. Sequencing was performed on naive CD4+ T cells from blood. The origin of the receptors is a man aged 30 to 39 with type 1 diabetes.

This clone showed up just a few times. V is TRBV30 and J is TRBJ1-2; 9 bases are shared with TRBD1. The length of the CDR3 is 14 residues. The V and J ends lost 3 bases and 2 bases, in that order; junction bases with no gene match: 4. Germline CDR1 GTSNPN, CDR2 SVGIG (reference sequence). Written as DNA, the CDR3 is TGTGCCTGGAGGGGGACAGGGCTCAACTATGGCTACACCTTC. As protein: CAWRGTGLNYGYTF.

This clone came up a few times. The V call is TRBV4-2, the J call TRBJ2-5; either TRBD1 or TRBD2 may fit D (5 bases each). This CDR3 region has 15 residues. CDR1 LGHNA and CDR2 YNFKEQ come from the germline V gene. V was pared by 3 bases and J by 4 bases, with 15 bases between. The chain's CDR3 is CASSQEATRGETQYF. In DNA, the CDR3 is TGTGCCAGCAGCCAGGAGGCAACTAGGGGAGAGACCCAGTACTTC.

This clone has only a few counts. V usage is TRBV7-2 and J usage is TRBJ2-1; D may correspond to TRBD1 or TRBD2 (5 bases each). CDR1 and CDR2 (germline): SGHTA, FQGNSA. The CDR3 sequence is 14 residues long. With 1 base removed from V and 12 bases from J, the gap between germline ends came to 16 bases. The CDR3 is CASSLGGTSRWQFF. DNA for the CDR3: TGTGCCAGCAGCTTAGGTGGGACCTCCAGATGGCAGTTCTTC.

Only a few counts were recorded for this clone. The rearrangement joins TRBV7-2 to TRBJ1-2; D is ambiguous. There are 14 residues in the CDR3. Deletions cut 0 bases from V and 4 bases from J, with 9 bases between. CDR1 and CDR2 from the germline V gene are SGHTA and FQGNSA. The CDR3 DNA reads TGTGCCAGCAGCTTAGCGGCAGGCACCTATGGCTACACCTTC. Its translation: CASSLAAGTYGYTF.

This chain uses TRBV28 with TRBJ2-2; a weak D match, TRBD1 (5 bases). Germline CDR1 MDHEN, CDR2 SYDVKM. The CDR3 covers 12 residues. Here the CDR3 DNA reads TGTGTAACGGACAAGAACACCGGGGAGCTGTTTTTT. It yields the protein CVTDKNTGELFF.

About this clone itself: The junction does not match germline at one end; this may be a read error. V usage is TRBV7-7 and J usage is TRBJ2-1, with 11 bases fitting TRBD2. This CDR3 is built from 14 residues. The germline CDR1 and CDR2 sequences are SSHAT and FNYEAQ (reference sequence). Written as DNA, the CDR3 is TGTGCTAGCAGCTACGGGACTAGCGGAGATGAGCAGTTCTTC. This sequence encodes CASSYGTSGDEQFF.

Here the CDR3 reads CAWSVPDRGDQETQYF. The CDR3 nucleotides read TGTGCCTGGAGTGTCCCAGACAGGGGAGACCAAGAGACCCAGTACTTC. The chain combines TRBV30 with TRBJ2-5; 8 bases line up with TRBD1. J was trimmed by 0 bases and V by 0 bases; bases with no gene match: 6. Germline loops: CDR1 GTSNPN, CDR2 SVGIG (reference sequence). The CDR3 runs to 16 residues.

This clone appeared a few times. The V gene is TRBV9, the J gene TRBJ2-1; 10 nucleotides align to TRBD2. V lost 0 bases to trimming and J lost 6 bases; unmatched junction nucleotides: 6. The CDR3 sequence is 16 residues long. The germline CDR1 and CDR2 sequences are SGDLS and YYNGEE. CDR3 coding DNA: TGTGCCAGCAGCGTAGGTGGTCTAGCGGGAGTCAATGAGCAGTTCTTC. This codes for CASSVGGLAGVNEQFF.

This clone was counted between two and nine times. The chain joins TRBV7-2 to TRBJ2-6; TRBD1 might be the D (6 bases). Germline V gives CDR1 SGHTA, CDR2 FQGNSA. V lost 1 base, J lost 2 bases, and 9 bases lay in between. The CDR3 covers 16 residues. CDR3 nucleotide sequence: TGTGCCAGCAGCTTAGTGGACAGCCCTGGGGCCAACGTCCTGACTTTC. This encodes CASSLVDSPGANVLTF.

The rearrangement uses TRBV9 and TRBJ2-3; D gene ambiguous. Trimming removed 0 bases at V and 3 bases at J, with 14 bases between. The CDR3 contains 16 residues. Germline V gene lookup returns CDR1 SGDLS and CDR2 YYNGEE. Written as DNA, the CDR3 is TGTGCCAGCAGCGTAGAAGGAATAGTTACGACAGATACGCAGTATTTT. This codes for CASSVEGIVTTDTQYF.

This clone showed up just a few times. V usage is TRBV6-6 and J usage is TRBJ2-7; 8 nucleotides agree with TRBD1. The germline CDR1 and CDR2 sequences are MNHNY and SVGAGI (reference sequence). After removal of 2 bases from V and 3 bases from J, the junction contained 6 bases not matched to a gene. The length of the CDR3 is 15 residues. The CDR3 sequence is CASSYQFDRGYEQYF. The CDR3 DNA follows: TGTGCCAGCAGTTACCAATTCGACAGGGGCTACGAGCAGTACTTC.

This clone was seen a handful of times. The chain carries TRBV5-1 and TRBJ1-4; D is ambiguous. CDR3 length: 15 amino acids. Trimming took off 1 base at V and 0 bases at J, with 7 bases between the two ends. The germline V gene has CDR1 SGHRS and CDR2 YFSETQ. CDR3 region: CASSLIASTNEKLFF. CDR3 coding DNA: TGCGCCAGCAGCTTGATAGCCTCAACTAATGAAAAACTGTTTTTT.

This clone turned up a few times. This sequence joins TRBV9 and TRBJ2-2; D not resolved. The germline CDR1 and CDR2 sequences are SGDLS and YYNGEE. Trimming left V 0 bases short and J 5 bases short, with 8 bases between. The CDR3 runs 14 residues. CDR3 nucleotide sequence: TGTGCCAGCAGCGTAGGTCCGTCAACCGGGGAGCTGTTTTTT. This gives the protein CASSVGPSTGELFF.

This rearrangement joins TRBV5-1 to TRBJ2-7; D unclear. The germline CDR1 and CDR2 sequences are SGHRS and YFSETQ. CDR3 length equals 12 residues. The V end was cut by 2 bases, the J end by 5 bases, with 8 bases between. This CDR3 reads CASSFGLNEQYF. Written as DNA, the CDR3 is TGCGCCAGCAGCTTTGGCCTCAACGAGCAGTACTTC.

The chain uses TRBV30 and TRBJ2-7; 10 bases line up with TRBD2. This CDR3 comprises 16 residues. Germline lookup yields CDR1 GTSNPN and CDR2 SVGIG (reference sequence). With V trimmed by 4 bases and J by 0 bases, 9 bases remained unmatched. The CDR3 nucleotides are TGTGCCTGGACTAGCGGGAGTTCGCCATACTCCTACGAGCAGTACTTC. Its translation: CAWTSGSSPYSYEQYF.